These 28 T cell receptor beta chains share one sample of origin, sequenced in a study of blood T cell repertoires in COVID-19. Clones were sequenced by immunoSEQ multiplex PCR, and TCRdb holds only the in-frame ones, with some missing. The table has 330,000 or so clones, about nine tenths seen once. The sequencing input was peripheral blood. The receptor source for this set is an older woman with COVID-19, enrolled during active disease.

This chain joins TRBV2 and TRBJ1-5; the match to TRBD1 covers 9 bases. The CDR3 extends over 15 amino acids. V lost 6 bases, J lost 2 bases, and 5 bases stayed unmatched. The germline gives CDR1 SNHLY, CDR2 FYNNEI. The CDR3 nucleotides read TGTGCCAGCAGGGACAGGGGTCAGGGCAATCAGCCCCAGCATTTT. It translates to CASRDRGQGNQPQHF.

The V gene is TRBV3-1 (or the pseudogene TRBV3-2), the J gene TRBJ1-2; TRBD1 agrees at 9 bases. With V trimmed by 4 bases and J by 6 bases, 6 bases remained unmatched. The germline gives CDR1 LGHDT, CDR2 YNNKEL (reference sequence). This CDR3 has 14 amino acids. The CDR3 region is CASSRGQGGDGYTF. CDR3 in DNA: TGTGCCAGCAGCCGGGGACAGGGAGGGGATGGCTACACCTTC.

The chain joins TRBV6-5 to TRBJ2-7, with D maybe TRBD1 (6 bases). CDR3 size: 15 residues. The V gene lost 1 base and the J gene lost 1 base, with 11 bases spanning the gap. Looked up from germline, CDR1 is MNHEY and CDR2 is SVGAGI. The CDR3 sequence is CASSYFSQGSYEQYF. The CDR3 nucleotides are TGTGCCAGCAGTTACTTTTCACAGGGATCCTACGAGCAGTACTTC.

The chain employs TRBV12-3 or TRBV12-4 and TRBJ1-1; possible D gene TRBD1, 6 bases. V was cut by 7 bases and J by 5 bases, with 11 bases left in between. This CDR3 is 12 amino acids long. Here the CDR3 reads CASNAGETEAFF. The DNA of the CDR3 is TGTGCCAGCAACGCAGGGGAAACTGAAGCTTTCTTT.

J is TRBJ1-4 and V is TRBV5-1; no clear D. The germline CDR1 and CDR2 sequences are SGHRS and YFSETQ. With 5 bases removed from V and 0 bases from J, the gap between germline ends came to 14 bases. The CDR3 extends over 16 amino acids. DNA for the CDR3: TGCGCCAGCAGTCCCCGGGCGGGTGCAACTAATGAAAAACTGTTTTTT. This gives the protein CASSPRAGATNEKLFF.

This rearrangement joins TRBV24-1 to TRBJ1-5; 9 bases are shared with TRBD1. Per the germline V gene, CDR1 is KGHDR and CDR2 is SFDVKD. The CDR3 totals 15 residues. The V and J ends lost 4 bases and 5 bases, in that order; junction bases with no gene match: 5. The CDR3 reads CATSDLRTGDQPQHF. In DNA form, the CDR3 reads TGTGCCACCAGTGACCTACGGACAGGGGATCAGCCCCAGCATTTT.

In DNA form, the CDR3 reads TGTGCCAGCAGCCAACTTAGCCACTCTGGAAACACCATATATTTT. Translating gives CASSQLSHSGNTIYF. The rearrangement uses TRBV3-1 (or the pseudogene TRBV3-2) and TRBJ1-3; D ambiguous. Trimming removed 2 bases from V and 0 bases from J, with 8 bases in between. Germline V gives CDR1 LGHDT, CDR2 YNNKEL (reference sequence). The CDR3 has 15 amino acids.

The rearrangement uses TRBV2 and TRBJ1-1; TRBD1 matches 11 bases. V shed 6 bases, J shed 4 bases, and the junction held 7 bases outside the gene matches. This CDR3 contains 15 residues. Per the germline V gene, CDR1 is SNHLY and CDR2 is FYNNEI. The CDR3 loop reads CASRDRTGGLTEAFF. CDR3 coding DNA: TGTGCCAGCAGGGATAGGACAGGGGGCCTCACTGAAGCTTTCTTT.

The gene calls are TRBV4-2 and TRBJ1-2; possibly TRBD1 for D (6 bases). Germline values: CDR1 LGHNA, CDR2 YNFKEQ. Trimming removed 2 bases from V and 4 bases from J, with 11 bases in between. The CDR3 is 14 amino acids. This CDR3 reads CASSQRTDPYGYTF. CDR3 coding DNA: TGTGCCAGCAGCCAAAGGACAGACCCCTATGGCTACACCTTC.

V and J are TRBV28 and TRBJ1-1, with D possibly TRBD1 on 5 matching bases. Trimming took 6 bases from V and 5 from J, leaving 19 bases between them. The germline gives CDR1 MDHEN, CDR2 SYDVKM. This CDR3 has 15 residues. The CDR3 protein is CASRRQGAEGTEAFF. The CDR3 DNA sequence: TGTGCCAGCAGGCGGCAGGGCGCGGAGGGTACTGAAGCTTTCTTT.

CDR3 region: CTSSKGGTGWGPLHF. DNA of the CDR3: TGCACCAGCAGCAAAGGGGGGACAGGGTGGGGTCCCCTCCACTTT. The V and J genes are TRBV1 and TRBJ1-6; the table assigns TRBD1, which was not confirmed against the DNA. TRBV1 is termed a pseudogene. This CDR3 contains 15 residues.

The rearrangement joins TRBV9 to TRBJ1-3, with 12 bases that match TRBD1. The germline CDR1 and CDR2 sequences are SGDLS and YYNGEE. The trim removed 4 bases at V and 6 bases at J, leaving 11 bases unmatched. There are 17 residues in the CDR3. This chain's CDR3 is CASSLRGTGGEVNTIYF. As DNA, the CDR3 is TGTGCCAGCAGCCTTCGCGGGACAGGGGGCGAAGTAAACACCATATATTTT.

This clone was counted a single time. The chain carries TRBV2 and TRBJ2-5; a possible D gene is TRBD2 (5 bases). The germline V gene has CDR1 SNHLY and CDR2 FYNNEI. V was cut by 6 bases and J by 3 bases, with 11 bases left in between. This CDR3 has 13 residues. The CDR3 loop is CASSRTGKETQYF. CDR3 sequence (DNA): TGTGCCAGCAGCCGGACTGGAAAAGAGACCCAGTACTTC.

This clone was seen a few times. V usage is TRBV6-1 and J usage is TRBJ1-1; no reliable D call. The CDR3 consists of 11 residues. Trimming shortened V by 3 bases and J by 11 bases, and 10 bases separated the two germline ends. Germline-derived CDR1 and CDR2 are MNHNS and SASEGT. In nucleotides, the CDR3 is TGTGCCAGCAGTGATAGGACTGGGGCTTTCTTT. Encoded protein: CASSDRTGAFF.

This chain connects TRBV9 to TRBJ2-3; D gene ambiguous. V was shortened by 0 bases and J by 2 bases, with 10 bases between the two germline ends. The germline CDR1 and CDR2 sequences are SGDLS and YYNGEE. There are 15 residues in the CDR3. The chain's CDR3 is CASSVVDSYTDTQYF. CDR3 coding DNA: TGTGCCAGCAGCGTAGTAGACTCCTACACAGATACGCAGTATTTT.

This clone was seen a few times. V gene TRBV5-5 combines with J gene TRBJ1-5; a possible D gene is TRBD1 (5 bases). V was cut by 7 bases and J by 2 bases, with 13 bases left in between. CDR1 is SGHKS and CDR2 is YYEKEE in the germline V gene (reference sequence). The CDR3 length is 14 residues. The chain's CDR3 is CASARLGGNQPQHF. Here the CDR3 DNA reads TGTGCCAGCGCAAGATTAGGGGGCAATCAGCCCCAGCATTTT.

The chain has TRBV6-5 and TRBJ1-5; no firm D call. The CDR3 loop spans 14 amino acids. Germline V lookup: CDR1 MNHEY, CDR2 SVGAGI. Trimming removed 5 bases from V and 2 bases from J, with 10 bases in between. For the CDR3, the DNA is TGTGCCAGCAGTCTCGAGGGAGGCAATCAGCCCCAGCATTTT. Its translation is CASSLEGGNQPQHF.

V gene TRBV7-9 combines with J gene TRBJ2-5, with D perhaps matching TRBD1 (6 bases). Germline V gives CDR1 SEHNR, CDR2 FQNEAQ (reference sequence). With 1 base removed from V and 3 bases from J, the gap between germline ends came to 12 bases. The CDR3 spans 15 residues. CDR3 DNA: TGTGCCAGCAGCTTAGGGGGACAAATCAAAGAGACCCAGTACTTC. This translates into CASSLGGQIKETQYF.

This chain uses TRBV3-1 (or the pseudogene TRBV3-2) with TRBJ1-3, with D possibly matching TRBD1 (5 bases). V shed 8 bases and J shed 0 bases, with 11 bases lying between them. Germline CDR1 LGHDT, CDR2 YNNKEL (reference sequence). The CDR3 spans 14 residues. This chain's CDR3 is CASDFRASGNTIYF. As DNA, the CDR3 is TGTGCCAGCGACTTCAGGGCCTCTGGAAACACCATATATTTT.

V usage is TRBV10-2 and J usage is TRBJ2-5; D is perhaps TRBD1 (5 bases). Between the trimmed V and J ends, which lost 2 bases and 4 bases, there was a span of 5 bases. This CDR3 region has 12 residues. Germline loops: CDR1 WSHSY, CDR2 SAAADI. In DNA, the CDR3 is TGCGCCAGCAGTGAGCAGGGAGAGACCCAGTACTTC. It yields the protein CASSEQGETQYF.

J is TRBJ1-4 and V is TRBV5-1; TRBD1 agrees at 8 bases. Per the germline V gene, CDR1 is SGHRS and CDR2 is YFSETQ. Trimming cost V 5 bases and J 6 bases; bases outside gene matches: 6. The CDR3 extends over 14 amino acids. CDR3 in amino acids: CASRQGEYYEKLFF. CDR3 sequence (DNA): TGCGCCAGCAGACAGGGGGAGTATTATGAAAAACTGTTTTTT.

There are a few counts of this clone. This chain uses TRBV2 with TRBJ1-4, with D unclear. The germline V gene has CDR1 SNHLY and CDR2 FYNNEI. This CDR3 has 11 residues. Trimming shortened V by 7 bases and J by 6 bases, and 6 bases separated the two germline ends. The CDR3 loop is CASTPDEKLFF. In nucleotides, the CDR3 is TGTGCCAGCACCCCGGATGAAAAACTGTTTTTT.

This rearrangement joins TRBV28 to TRBJ2-2; TRBD2 might be the D (5 bases). The CDR3 runs 15 residues. CDR1 MDHEN and CDR2 SYDVKM come from the germline V gene. Trimming shortened V by 7 bases and J by 6 bases, and 18 bases separated the two germline ends. The CDR3 here is CASNPGGPGAGELFF. The CDR3 DNA reads TGTGCCAGCAACCCAGGCGGGCCCGGCGCCGGGGAGCTGTTTTTT.

This chain uses TRBV3-1 (or the pseudogene TRBV3-2) with TRBJ1-5, with 7 nucleotides matching TRBD1. This CDR3 comprises 16 residues. Per the germline V gene, CDR1 is LGHDT and CDR2 is YNNKEL (reference sequence). Trimming at V came to 5 bases and at J to 2 bases, leaving 9 bases not matched to a gene. CDR3 nucleotides: TGTGCCAGCAGCAACAGGGGCGGAGGAGGCAATCAGCCCCAGCATTTT. This gives the protein CASSNRGGGGNQPQHF.

This clone was observed a single time. This rearrangement joins TRBV24-1 to TRBJ2-1; D may be TRBD2 (6 bases). Germline V gene lookup returns CDR1 KGHDR and CDR2 SFDVKD. The CDR3 extends over 15 amino acids. V was clipped by 6 bases and J by 2 bases, with 13 bases between them. The CDR3 is CATSRFSGAYNEQFF. The CDR3 nucleotides are TGTGCCACCAGTCGTTTTAGCGGAGCCTACAATGAGCAGTTCTTC.

This chain uses TRBV15 with TRBJ1-6; possible D gene TRBD1, 6 bases. CDR1 and CDR2 from the germline V gene are LNHNV and YYDKDF (reference sequence). The V gene lost 0 bases and the J gene lost 18 bases, with 12 bases spanning the gap. The CDR3 totals 12 residues. DNA for the CDR3: TGTGCCACCAGCAGAGATAGCGCAGGGGCCCACTTT. Protein product: CATSRDSAGAHF.

V and J are TRBV5-1 and TRBJ1-6; TRBD1 matches 7 bases. The CDR3 length is 14 residues. The germline V gene encodes CDR1 SGHRS and CDR2 YFSETQ. The J segment lost 6 bases and the V segment lost 4 bases, leaving 4 bases of the junction unmatched. Here the CDR3 DNA reads TGCGCCAGCAGCCATCCAGGGGGTAATTCACCCCTCCACTTT. This encodes CASSHPGGNSPLHF.

This chain links TRBV24-1 with TRBJ2-3; D perhaps matches TRBD2 (5 bases). Germline CDR1 reads KGHDR; CDR2 reads SFDVKD. The V end lost 4 bases, the J end lost 1 base, and 14 bases lay between the germline ends. There are 16 residues in the CDR3. CDR3: CATSDRTYAGTDTQYF. The CDR3 DNA sequence: TGTGCCACCAGTGACAGGACTTACGCGGGCACAGATACGCAGTATTTT.